Given below is one T cell receptor beta chain in context. This clonotype showed up just a few times. The antigen it recognizes is unknown. One base away there is no much larger clone; base qualities are not given. The CDR3 holds 14 amino acids from the cysteine to the phenylalanine. Solely the CDR3 DNA is kept, with 42 bases framed from the first base. Taken from the germline V gene, the CDR1 and CDR2 loops are SGHNT and YENEEA. Trimming removed 1 base from V and 7 bases from J; the gene matches leave 3 bases unexplained. The data stem from a study of naive and memory T cell subsets (dated by TCRdb to about 2017). Study-wide context: Sorted naive and memory T cell subsets from peripheral blood were analyzed in the study using a UMI-based, open-source pipeline for TCR alpha and beta sequencing. RNA was DNase-treated and reverse transcribed with TCR constant-region primers, mostly using SuperScript III. IgG serology results and the functional CMV T cell responses were in complete agreement. What the research found in general, with its limitations: A power law was followed by TCR abundance, with an exponent that differed between naive and memory subsets but was consistent across the three individuals. RNA-based TCR counts may be influenced by expression changes linked to T cell activation and differentiation. A clonotype was defined as a single alpha or beta chain sequence rather than as a paired alpha/beta receptor. After error correction, only a single occurrence was seen for over 85% of naive TCR sequences, so much steeper abundance distributions were produced than in memory subsets. In both CD4 and CD8 cells, the Gini index increased while Shannon and inverse Simpson diversity decreased from naive through CM, EM and EMRA. The repertoire findings for the naive and memory subsets could not be validated, as no ground truth was available.

Separate amplification of TCR alpha and beta chain libraries was performed from the second PCR step onward. To determine each donor's CMV status, fresh PBMCs were stimulated overnight with CMV viral lysate, and IFNgamma production from CD4+ T cells was then assessed. CD4 T cells were positively selected with Miltenyi beads, followed by positive selection of CD8 T cells from the CD4-negative fraction. After staining for CD3, CD4, CD8, CD45RA, CD27 and a live/dead dye, cells were sorted on a BD Aria II into four subsets based on CD45RA and CD27. A few healthy volunteers provided blood, and each donor's sample was split into CD4 and CD8 T cells and then further divided into four differentiation subsets. Approximately 120 ml of peripheral blood was collected from each donor, and PBMC were isolated by Ficoll-Paque PLUS density-gradient centrifugation. Sorted cells were lysed in RLT buffer, and RNA was extracted with a Qiagen RNeasy kit and stored at -80°C.

The library was prepared using UMI-ligation and nested PCR. To cover both TRBC1 and TRBC2, the beta constant-region primer consisted of an equimolar mix of two oligonucleotides. T4 RNA ligase 1 ligated a single-stranded oligonucleotide carrying the SP2 primer and a 12-nucleotide UMI to the cDNA 3' end. Four rounds of PCR were used to amplify ligated cDNA, with nested alpha and beta constant-region primers being used together with the SP2 primer. The ligation reaction was kept at 16 degrees C for roughly 18-25 hours. To avoid over-amplification, PCR2 was usually performed as a SYBR Green qPCR and halted once a predetermined threshold was reached. Apart from the first purification, every purification step used Agencourt AMPure XP magnetic beads. Library amounts were measured by Qubit and library quality was assessed on a TapeStation, where the main peak was expected at around 650 bp. Sequencing of the pooled libraries was done on an Illumina MiSeq using v2 2x251 paired-end kits, which typically yielded about 1-2.3 million reads per sample. Each sample library was pooled at 4 nM, and about 4.5-7% PhiX was included to improve cluster recognition. Per the authors' processing: Decombinator assigned V and J genes to Demultiplexor-processed FASTQ reads by tag matching, allowing a single base-pair mismatch. Collapsinator relied on UMIs to fix sequencing errors as well as frequency errors caused by PCR heterogeneity. CDR3Translator translated TCRs and extracted CDR3s from the conserved cysteine to the FGXG phenylalanine, flagging non-productive sequences. Gini, Shannon entropy and inverse Simpson indices were calculated on repertoires that had been subsampled to equal numbers of UMI-defined TCRs. Within the linear range, a power law was fitted to clonotype abundance distributions using maximum likelihood. On one naive CD8 sample, the pipeline and MIGEC gave similar UMI counts, unique TCR numbers and clonal distributions. The repertoires were searched for about 7,300 CMV-associated CDR3 sequences that had been compiled from VDJdb and a published dataset. TCRdb reprocessing: public reads trimmed at Q25 with fastp, clones called with MiXCR, in-frame beta chains kept. Every distinct CDR3 protein forms one entry, paired with its most common genes and DNA. The V and J calls were determined by TCRdb, not by the authors. In all, the sample holds about 90,000 distinct CDR3 sequences, and 7% of those were seen once. Of the sample, more than 1.5% is held by the ten largest clones.

The rearrangement joined TRBV11-3 to TRBJ2-4, with TRBD2 identical over 8 junction bases. Sequencing was done on a sample of central memory CD4+ T cells from blood. Read against the paper, the sample's cell subset or site label means: central memory, CD45RA- CD27+. The sequence derives from a human donor in good health. The encoded CDR3 is CASSLAVAGNIQYF. The nucleotide sequence is TGTGCCAGCAGCTTAGCAGTAGCGGGGAACATTCAGTACTTC.